This T cell receptor (beta chain) was sequenced for a study of vaccination and CD4 T cells after COVID-19. In the study overall: Convalescent persons amounted to six males plus four females, two of whom were Hispanic. Post-COVID specimens were obtained a median 101 days after diagnosis (range 35 to 161).

At the Johns Hopkins FTIC core, DNA taken from cultured CD4+ T cells was sequenced by way of the Oncomine TCR Beta short-read assay. One entry per CDR3 protein, called by TCRdb with MiXCR from the PCR reads. The sample includes 20,000 to 30,000 distinct CDR3 sequences, 40% of them seen just once. With respect to this clonotype: The antigen is undetermined.

Treatment indicated: roughly 11-day PBMC culture with coronavirus spike peptide pools or control peptides (ViraFEST assay). Via ViraFEST, peptide pools expanded antigen-specific T cells before TCR sequencing. PBMCs were cultured at 1.5 million to 2.5 million per well with 10 IU/ml IL-2 and 9.5 to 10 ug/ml peptide pools. There are 16 residues in the CDR3. Germline CDR1 SGHTA, CDR2 FQGNSA. The junction had 6 bases not matched to a gene; V was cut back by 3 bases and J by 1 base. The TCR sequence derives from a human donor who had recovered from COVID-19. The sequenced material came from CD4+ T cells from blood, cultured in vitro. This chain links TRBV7-2 with TRBJ2-7, with 10 bases matching TRBD1. In nucleotides, the CDR3 is TGTGCCAGCAGCTTGGGTGGGACAGGGGTTTCCTACGAGCAGTACTTC. Translation gives CASSLGGTGVSYEQYF.